This entry describes one TCR beta chain. Its specificity is unknown. The sample originates from a study of T cell responses to AZD1222 COVID-19 vaccine. Study-level results: At baseline, seropositivity was found in only five or six AZD1222 recipients. Mapped onto spike, vaccine-associated CD4 TCRs spanned it and were dominant at 160-218 and 743-854.

This CDR3 has 16 residues. Per germline, CDR1 KGHSH and CDR2 LQKENI. The junction had 12 bases not matched to a gene; V was cut back by 6 bases and J by 2 bases. Profiled with immunoSEQ multiplex PCR; TCRdb holds only in-frame clones, not every one. The data contain 130,000 to 150,000 clones, around 84% of them seen just once; the ten biggest clones take up 5% to 5.5%. The chain carries TRBV18 and TRBJ2-7; TRBD2 matches 8 bases. This specimen was peripheral blood, taken 28 days after the second AZD1222 dose. The sequence derives from an adult who received the AZD1222 COVID-19 vaccine. The CDR3 bases are TGTGCCAGCTCCCCCCGCGGGGGGAGCAGTCCCTACGAGCAGTACTTC. As protein: CASSPRGGSSPYEQYF. The full variable domain, completed using reference TRBV18 and TRBJ2-7, is NAGVMQNPRHLVRRRGQEARLRCSPMKGHSHVYWYRQLPEEGLKFMVYLQKENIIDESGMPKERFSAEFPKEGPSILRIQQVVRGDSAAYFCASSPRGGSSPYEQYFGPGTRLTVT.